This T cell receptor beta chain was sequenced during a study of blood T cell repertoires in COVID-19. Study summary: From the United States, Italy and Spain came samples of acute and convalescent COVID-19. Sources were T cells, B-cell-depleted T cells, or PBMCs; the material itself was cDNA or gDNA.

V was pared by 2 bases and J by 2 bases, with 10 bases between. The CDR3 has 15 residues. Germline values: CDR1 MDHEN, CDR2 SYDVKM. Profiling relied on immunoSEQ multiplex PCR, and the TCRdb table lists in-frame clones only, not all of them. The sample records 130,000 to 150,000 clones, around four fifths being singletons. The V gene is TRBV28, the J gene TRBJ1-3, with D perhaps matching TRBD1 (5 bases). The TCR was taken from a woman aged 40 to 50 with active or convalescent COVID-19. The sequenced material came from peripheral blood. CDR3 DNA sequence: TGTGCCAGCAGTTTACGGCAGGGCACTGGAAACACCATATATTTT. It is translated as CASSLRQGTGNTIYF.